These 24 T cell receptor beta chains share one sample of origin, sequenced in a study of blood T cell repertoires in COVID-19. Here immunoSEQ multiplex PCR was the method, and the copy in TCRdb shows in-frame clones only, minus some. The sample records about 58,000 clones, around 79% being singletons. The sample was peripheral blood. These TCRs come from a human donor in a cohort sampled during active COVID-19.

This chain links TRBV27 with TRBJ2-3, with TRBD2 identical over 7 bases. V trimming: 8 bases; J trimming: 8 bases; junction bases outside the gene matches: 16. Per the germline V gene, CDR1 is MNHEY and CDR2 is SMNVEV (reference sequence). This CDR3 has 15 amino acids. The CDR3 is CASQPMTSMRGTQYF. CDR3 nucleotides: TGTGCCAGCCAACCCATGACTAGCATGCGGGGTACGCAGTATTTT.

This clone was counted only a few times. The chain is built from TRBV2 and TRBJ2-5, with TRBD1 as a possible D gene (5 bases). Per germline, CDR1 SNHLY and CDR2 FYNNEI. This CDR3 contains 14 residues. The V end was cut by 5 bases, the J end by 5 bases, with 15 bases between. For the CDR3, the DNA is TGTGCCAGCAGTCCCCGACAGACTCCGGAGACCCAGTACTTC. It translates to CASSPRQTPETQYF.

The chain recombines TRBV2 with TRBJ1-2; 7 bases fit TRBD1. Germline assignment: CDR1 SNHLY and CDR2 FYNNEI. This CDR3 contains 15 residues. The junction had 6 bases not matched to a gene; V was cut back by 1 base and J by 4 bases. In nucleotides, the CDR3 is TGTGCCAGCAGTGAAGTAAGGGGGCAGAGCTATGGCTACACCTTC. Its translation is CASSEVRGQSYGYTF.

This clone has only one observation. The CDR3 DNA is TGTGCCAGTAGTATGAAGGCAGGGAATCAGCCCCAGCATTTT. Protein sequence: CASSMKAGNQPQHF. This sequence joins TRBV19 and TRBJ1-5; maybe TRBD1 (5 bases). The ends were cut back, 3 bases at V and 4 bases at J, with 10 bases in the middle. The CDR3 totals 14 residues. Germline V gene sequence: CDR1 LNHDA, CDR2 SQIVND (reference sequence).

The genes are TRBV6-5 and TRBJ2-7, with TRBD2 identical over 10 bases. Germline CDR1 reads MNHEY; CDR2 reads SVGAGI. The CDR3 is 15 residues long. With 6 bases clipped from V and 3 bases from J, the junction kept 8 bases outside the gene matches. DNA for the CDR3: TGTGCCAGCAGACCCACTAGCGGGGTTGGCTACGAGCAGTACTTC. This sequence encodes CASRPTSGVGYEQYF.

This clone was observed once. The rearrangement joins TRBV18 to TRBJ1-1; D ambiguous. The CDR3 consists of 13 residues. Germline V gene lookup returns CDR1 KGHSH and CDR2 LQKENI. The V end was cut by 2 bases, the J end by 6 bases, with 10 bases between. The CDR3 sequence: CASSPGLQAEAFF. The CDR3 DNA sequence: TGTGCCAGCTCACCAGGGCTTCAGGCTGAAGCTTTCTTT.

The J gene is TRBJ1-6, the V gene TRBV7-2; D is uncertain. With 5 bases removed from V and 4 bases from J, the gap between germline ends came to 12 bases. Germline-derived CDR1 and CDR2 are SGHTA and FQGNSA. This CDR3 spans 15 amino acids. CDR3 region: CASSPRLVYNSPLHF. For the CDR3, the DNA is TGTGCCAGCAGCCCGCGACTTGTTTATAATTCACCCCTCCACTTT.

This clone appeared a single time. J is TRBJ1-1 and V is TRBV3-1 (or the pseudogene TRBV3-2); a weak D match, TRBD1 (6 bases). The CDR3 runs 14 residues. The germline V gene has CDR1 LGHDT and CDR2 YNNKEL (reference sequence). V lost 2 bases and J 6 bases, leaving 13 bases between the germline ends. CDR3 coding DNA: TGTGCCAGCAGCCAACCCGGGGGGGCCGCTGAAGCTTTCTTT. Protein: CASSQPGGAAEAFF.

This rearrangement joins TRBV28 to TRBJ2-7; D is perhaps TRBD1 (6 bases). The CDR3 is 17 amino acids. In germline, CDR1 is MDHEN, CDR2 SYDVKM. Deletions cut 4 bases from V and 3 bases from J, with 22 bases between. The CDR3 reads CASSSNPDWRTVYEQYF. CDR3 nucleotide sequence: TGTGCCAGCAGTTCGAACCCGGACTGGCGGACAGTCTACGAGCAGTACTTC.

The J gene is TRBJ1-6, the V gene TRBV28; D is unclear. Germline values: CDR1 MDHEN, CDR2 SYDVKM. V dropped 6 bases and J dropped 0 bases, with 12 bases sitting between them. This CDR3 is 16 amino acids long. The CDR3, as DNA: TGTGCCAGCAGCGACCTAGGTAGCTCCTATAATTCACCCCTCCACTTT. Residues: CASSDLGSSYNSPLHF.

This clone appeared a few times. The chain recombines TRBV25-1 with TRBJ1-4; 10 nucleotides line up with TRBD1. The CDR3 is made up of 16 amino acids. The V and J ends lost 7 bases and 4 bases, in that order; junction bases with no gene match: 9. Germline-derived CDR1 and CDR2 are MGHDK and SYGVNS. The CDR3 nucleotides are TGTGCCAGCAAAGATGACAGGGGGCTTGGTAATGAAAAACTGTTTTTT. The encoded protein is CASKDDRGLGNEKLFF.

The CDR3 coding sequence is TGTGCCAGCAGCTTGTTGGGTGGACAGGACTCCTACGAGCAGTACTTC. Its translation: CASSLLGGQDSYEQYF. The chain recombines TRBV5-6 with TRBJ2-7, with TRBD1 identical over 7 bases. Germline trimming cut 1 base from V and 0 bases from J; bases unmatched to any gene: 7. This CDR3 is built from 16 residues. Germline CDR1 is SGHDT and CDR2 is YYEEEE.

The genes are TRBV10-1 and TRBJ2-7; 9 nucleotides match TRBD2. Germline V gene sequence: CDR1 WNHNN, CDR2 SYGVQD (reference sequence). After removal of 5 bases from V and 2 bases from J, the junction contained 4 bases not matched to a gene. This CDR3 spans 14 amino acids. In nucleotides, the CDR3 is TGCGCCAGCAGTCCCAGCGGGAGGACCTACGAGCAGTACTTC. It encodes CASSPSGRTYEQYF.

The chain has TRBV5-4 and TRBJ2-7, with TRBD1 matching 8 bases. The CDR3 consists of 16 residues. CDR1 SGHNT and CDR2 YYREEE come from the germline V gene (reference sequence). The trim removed 0 bases at V and 3 bases at J, leaving 8 bases unmatched. This CDR3 is CASSLEQGAINYEQYF. Here the CDR3 DNA reads TGTGCCAGCAGCTTGGAGCAGGGGGCAATTAACTACGAGCAGTACTTC.

This clone appeared a single time. V gene TRBV13 combines with J gene TRBJ2-3; 11 nucleotides line up with TRBD2. This CDR3 comprises 16 residues. Germline CDR1 and CDR2: PRHDT and FYEKMQ (reference sequence). V was pared by 5 bases and J by 4 bases, with 8 bases of the junction left unmatched. The CDR3 is CASSGSGGARADTQYF. The CDR3 DNA sequence: TGTGCCAGCAGCGGTAGCGGGGGGGCTCGCGCAGATACGCAGTATTTT. Based on the CDR3 plus reference TRBV13 and TRBJ2-3, the full variable domain is AAGVIQSPRHLIKEKRETATLKCYPIPRHDTVYWYQQGPGQDPQFLISFYEKMQSDKGSIPDRFSAQQFSDYHSELNMSSLELGDSALYFCASSGSGGARADTQYFGPGTRLTVL.

The chain is built from TRBV2 and TRBJ1-1; possible D gene TRBD1, 5 bases. The CDR3 is 15 residues long. Germline CDR1 and CDR2: SNHLY and FYNNEI. V lost 3 bases and J lost 3, with 14 bases in between. For the CDR3, the DNA is TGTGCCAGCAGTGAGGGGCATGTGGGGTACACTGAAGCTTTCTTT. Amino acids: CASSEGHVGYTEAFF.

The V gene is TRBV19, the J gene TRBJ2-7, with 9 positions matching TRBD2. The CDR3 runs to 15 residues. Germline V gene lookup returns CDR1 LNHDA and CDR2 SQIVND (reference sequence). With 6 bases clipped from V and 3 bases from J, the junction kept 9 bases outside the gene matches. This CDR3 reads CASSKGSGGYYEQYF. The CDR3 nucleotides read TGTGCCAGTAGCAAAGGTAGCGGGGGTTACTACGAGCAGTACTTC.

CDR3 region: CASSESESSYEQYF. As DNA, the CDR3 is TGCGCCAGCAGTGAGTCCGAGAGCTCCTACGAGCAGTACTTC. The V call is TRBV10-1, the J call TRBJ2-7; D gene ambiguous. The germline gives CDR1 WNHNN, CDR2 SYGVQD (reference sequence). Deletions cut 0 bases from V and 0 bases from J, with 6 bases between. CDR3 length: 14 residues.

In its sample, this clone was seen once. The chain has TRBV30 and TRBJ2-7; 7 bases align to TRBD1. Germline V gene data show CDR1 as GTSNPN and CDR2 as SVGIG (reference sequence). V lost 7 bases to trimming and J lost 5 bases; unmatched junction nucleotides: 11. The CDR3 contains 13 residues. CDR3 protein: CALDSIGTDEQYF. DNA of the CDR3: TGTGCCTTGGATTCAATCGGGACAGACGAGCAGTACTTC.

The chain employs TRBV10-2 and TRBJ2-7, with TRBD1 identical over 10 bases. Trimming took 4 bases from V and 3 from J; bases not matched to a gene: 9. Germline CDR1 and CDR2: WSHSY and SAAADI. This CDR3 is 16 amino acids long. The CDR3 protein is CASSGSRTGGLYEQYF. For the CDR3, the DNA is TGCGCCAGCAGTGGCTCAAGGACAGGGGGTCTCTACGAGCAGTACTTC.

The chain uses TRBV6-1 and TRBJ1-2; 7 bases line up with TRBD1. The germline gives CDR1 MNHNS, CDR2 SASEGT. The CDR3 is 15 residues long. J lost 8 bases, V lost 1 base, and 10 bases had no gene match. As DNA, the CDR3 is TGTGCCAGCAGTGAAGAGGGGGAACAGGGGAAAGGCTACACCTTC. Protein sequence: CASSEEGEQGKGYTF.

V gene TRBV7-9 combines with J gene TRBJ1-2; 7 nucleotides line up with TRBD1. After removal of 1 base from V and 7 bases from J, the junction contained 6 bases not matched to a gene. Germline assignment: CDR1 SEHNR and CDR2 FQNEAQ (reference sequence). The CDR3 has 14 residues. CDR3 loop: CASSLDRGARGYTF. The CDR3 nucleotides read TGTGCCAGCAGCTTAGACAGGGGCGCACGTGGCTACACCTTC.

The rearrangement uses TRBV6-2 or TRBV6-3 and TRBJ2-1; 12 nucleotides align to TRBD2. From germline, CDR1 is MNHEY and CDR2 SVGEGT. The CDR3 consists of 17 residues. The V and J ends lost 7 bases and 6 bases, in that order; junction bases with no gene match: 13. The CDR3 DNA follows: TGTGCCAGCACCCCCACCGGGACTAGCGGGTTATTCAATGAGCAGTTCTTC. Its translation is CASTPTGTSGLFNEQFF.

The chain combines TRBV30 with TRBJ2-7, with D possibly TRBD2 on 5 matching bases. The germline V gene encodes CDR1 GTSNPN and CDR2 SVGIG (reference sequence). This CDR3 has 12 residues. Deletions cut 4 bases from V and 7 bases from J, with 14 bases between. CDR3: CAWTSGKEEQYF. The CDR3 nucleotides read TGTGCCTGGACCTCCGGGAAGGAAGAGCAGTACTTC.